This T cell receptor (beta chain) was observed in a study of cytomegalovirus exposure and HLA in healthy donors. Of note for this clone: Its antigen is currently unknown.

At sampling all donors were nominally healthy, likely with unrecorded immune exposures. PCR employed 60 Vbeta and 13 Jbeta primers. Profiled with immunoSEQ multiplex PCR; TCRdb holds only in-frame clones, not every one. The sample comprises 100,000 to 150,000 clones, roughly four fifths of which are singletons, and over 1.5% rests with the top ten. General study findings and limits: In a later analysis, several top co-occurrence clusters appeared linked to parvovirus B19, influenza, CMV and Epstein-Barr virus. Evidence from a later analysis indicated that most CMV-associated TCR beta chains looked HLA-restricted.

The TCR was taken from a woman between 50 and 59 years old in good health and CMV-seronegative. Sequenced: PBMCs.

Here the CDR3 reads CASSLGGAVLNTEAFF. CDR3 DNA: TGTGCCAGCAGCCTCGGAGGGGCTGTTTTGAACACTGAAGCTTTCTTT. The chain links TRBV9 to TRBJ1-1; the D gene is possibly TRBD1 (5 bases). V dropped 4 bases and J dropped 0 bases, with 16 bases sitting between them. CDR1 SGDLS and CDR2 YYNGEE come from the germline V gene. The CDR3 has 16 residues.